This is a list of T cell receptor beta chains from one sample in a study of shared clonotypes between healthy human individuals. Profiling relied on immunoSEQ multiplex PCR, and the TCRdb table lists in-frame clones only, not all of them. The sample lists around 560,000 clones, roughly 96% occurring once. Sequencing was done on a sample of naive CD8+ T cells sorted from blood. The source is a woman in her twenties or thirties in good health. CDR3s include the opening cysteine and the closing phenylalanine or tryptophan. D genes are given only for firm matches. Rows give clone size only sometimes, using once, few, many, or a class for an expanded clone.

J gene	D gene	clone size	V gene	CDR3 DNA	CDR3 protein
TRBJ2-3	NA	NA	TRBV7-6	TGTGCCAGCAGCTTACTAAGCACAGATACGCAGTATTTT	CASSLLSTDTQYF
TRBJ1-2	TRBD1	NA	TRBV2	TGTGCCAGCAGTGATTACTCTCAGGGGGCTCAAGGCTACACCTTC	CASSDYSQGAQGYTF
TRBJ2-7	TRBD2	NA	TRBV4-1	TGCGCCAGCAGCCAAGATAGGGCTAGCGGGTCCTACGAGCAGTACTTC	CASSQDRASGSYEQYF
TRBJ2-2	NA	NA	TRBV6-6	TGTGCCAGCAGTCCTACACAAATGGGGACCGGGGAGCTGTTTTTT	CASSPTQMGTGELFF
TRBJ2-7	NA	NA	TRBV10-2	TGCGCCAGCAACCGCGGCGGGTACTACGAGCAGTACTTC	CASNRGGYYEQYF
TRBJ2-7	NA	NA	TRBV15	TGTGCCACCAGCAGAGATCACGGTTTACTCAACGAGCAGTACTTC	CATSRDHGLLNEQYF
TRBJ2-3	TRBD1	NA	TRBV19	TGTGCCAGTAGTACCTCGACAGGGGCGGATACGCAGTATTTT	CASSTSTGADTQYF
TRBJ1-1	NA	NA	TRBV4-2	TGTGCCAGCAGCCAAGTAGGGACACTTACCCAGAACACTGAAGCTTTCTTT	CASSQVGTLTQNTEAFF
TRBJ2-1	NA	NA	TRBV28	TGTGCCAGCAGTTTGTCGGGGAGCAATGAGCAGTTCTTC	CASSLSGSNEQFF
TRBJ1-1	TRBD1	NA	TRBV19	TGTGCCAGTAGTCCACACAGGGGGTCGAACACTGAAGCTTTCTTT	CASSPHRGSNTEAFF
TRBJ2-1	NA	NA	TRBV5-6	TGTGCCAGCAGCTTGTCGGTGCGGTTCTCCTACAATGAGCAGTTCTTC	CASSLSVRFSYNEQFF
TRBJ2-7	NA	NA	TRBV7-2	TGTGCCAGCAGCTTAGGCACCTACGAGCAGTACTTC	CASSLGTYEQYF
TRBJ1-1	NA	NA	TRBV18	TGTGCCAGCTCCCCGATTGACGCTGAAGCTTTCTTT	CASSPIDAEAFF
TRBJ1-2	TRBD1	NA	TRBV7-2	TGTGCCAGCAGCCCCCGGGACAGCGCTCCTTATGGCTACACCTTC	CASSPRDSAPYGYTF
TRBJ1-2	NA	NA	TRBV29-1	TGCAGCGTTGACACTAACTATGGCTACACCTTC	CSVDTNYGYTF
TRBJ1-1	NA	NA	TRBV7-9	TGTGCCAGCATTGTGAGCACTGAAGCTTTCTTT	CASIVSTEAFF
TRBJ2-1	NA	NA	TRBV6-6	TGTGCCAGCCGCCAGCAGGGGGGGCGAGGGACCGAGCAGTTCTTC	CASRQQGGRGTEQFF
TRBJ2-7	NA	NA	TRBV2	TGTGCCAGCAGTCCTCCTGACAGAACCTACGAGCAGTACTTC	CASSPPDRTYEQYF
TRBJ1-2	NA	NA	TRBV30	TGTGCCTGGATCCAAGGAGGACAGTATGGCTACACCTTC	CAWIQGGQYGYTF
TRBJ1-1	NA	NA	TRBV29-1	TGCAGCGTTGCGGTGTACACTGAAGCTTTCTTT	CSVAVYTEAFF
TRBJ2-2	TRBD1	NA	TRBV29-1	TGCAGCGTTGAGGACAGGGGGAACACCGGGGAGCTGTTTTTT	CSVEDRGNTGELFF
TRBJ2-1	TRBD2	NA	TRBV14	TGTGCCAGCAGCCAAACGGGACTAGCTGGTTACAATGAGCAGTTCTTC	CASSQTGLAGYNEQFF
TRBJ2-2	NA	once	TRBV27	TGTGCCAGCAGTCCCGGACGGACCGGGGAGCTGTTTTTT	CASSPGRTGELFF
TRBJ2-1	NA	NA	TRBV10-3	TGTGCCATCAGCGTAGATCCCTCCTACAATGAGCAGTTCTTC	CAISVDPSYNEQFF
TRBJ2-7	TRBD2	NA	TRBV11-2	TGTGCCAGCAGCTTCGGGACTAGCGGTTACGAGCAGTACTTC	CASSFGTSGYEQYF
TRBJ2-2	TRBD2	NA	TRBV28	TGTGCCAGCAGTTTACCGGCGGCGGGGGATAACACCGGGGAGCTGTTTTTT	CASSLPAAGDNTGELFF
TRBJ2-1	NA	NA	TRBV5-6	TGTGCCAGCAGCTGGACCAACAGTAATGAGCAGTTCTTC	CASSWTNSNEQFF
TRBJ1-1	TRBD1	NA	TRBV7-9	TGTGCCAGCAGCTTCGCGCCAGGGGGCCGGGTTACTGAAGCTTTCTTT	CASSFAPGGRVTEAFF
TRBJ2-2	NA	NA	TRBV13	TGTGCCAGCAGTCCCTTTAGTGGGGGCACCGGGGAGCTGTTTTTT	CASSPFSGGTGELFF
TRBJ1-4	TRBD1	NA	TRBV5-1	TGCGCCAGCAGCTTTGCACAGGGGGGCGAAAAACTGTTTTTT	CASSFAQGGEKLFF
TRBJ1-2	TRBD1	NA	TRBV5-6	TGTGCCAGCAGCTGGGACAGGTTCCAGGGGGCTAACTATGGCTACACCTTC	CASSWDRFQGANYGYTF
TRBJ2-5	NA	NA	TRBV27	TGTGCCAGCAGTCTCCTGGGTCGACAAGAGACCCAGTACTTC	CASSLLGRQETQYF
TRBJ2-1	TRBD2	NA	TRBV7-8	TGTGCCAGCAGCCCCGGACTAGCGGGGGACATAATTGAGCAGTTCTTC	CASSPGLAGDIIEQFF
TRBJ2-7	NA	NA	TRBV28	TGTGCCAGCAGTTTAAGGGTTTACGAGCAGTACTTC	CASSLRVYEQYF
TRBJ2-5	NA	NA	TRBV2	TGTGCCAGCGTTCAGTATGGGGACGTGGCCCAGTACTTC	CASVQYGDVAQYF
TRBJ1-2	NA	NA	TRBV2	TGTGCCAGCAGTGAAGGAACAGGGCTTAACTATGGCTACACCTTC	CASSEGTGLNYGYTF
TRBJ2-7	NA	NA	TRBV6-5	TGTGCCAGCAGTGGATACTACGAGCAGTACTTC	CASSGYYEQYF
TRBJ2-7	NA	NA	TRBV5-5	TGTGCCAGCAGCTTGGCCGGGTCAGTGGAGCAGTACTTC	CASSLAGSVEQYF
TRBJ2-1	TRBD2	NA	TRBV28	TGTGCCAGCAGTTTATGGCGGGAGGGTGGTGAGCAGTTCTTC	CASSLWREGGEQFF
TRBJ2-3	NA	once	TRBV2	TGTGCCCCCTCATACCCGGATACGCAGTATTTT	CAPSYPDTQYF
TRBJ2-1	NA	NA	TRBV4-2	TGTGCCAGCAGCCAAGATTTCTCAGAGGTCCCTGTCTTC	CASSQDFSEVPVF
TRBJ2-2	NA	NA	TRBV28	TGTGCCAGCAAGGGGTTCACCGGGGAGCTGTTTTTT	CASKGFTGELFF
TRBJ2-7	NA	NA	TRBV23-1	TGCGCCAGCAACCCAAGGAGAAGCCGAGGGGTCGAGCAGTACTTC	CASNPRRSRGVEQYF
TRBJ1-1	NA	NA	TRBV18	TGTGCCACCTCCCGGGACACCTTTAACACTGAAGCTTTCTTT	CATSRDTFNTEAFF
TRBJ2-7	NA	NA	TRBV27	TGTGCCAGCAACCCCCTTGGGGTAGAATCCTACGAGCAGTACTTC	CASNPLGVESYEQYF
TRBJ2-5	TRBD2	NA	TRBV28	TGTGCCAGCAGTCCCCTGGGACGGGGGGTAGAGACCCAGTACTTC	CASSPLGRGVETQYF
TRBJ1-2	NA	NA	TRBV9	TGTGCCAGCAGCAACATACCGGACGAAGGATACTTC	CASSNIPDEGYF
TRBJ1-2	NA	NA	TRBV5-8	TGTGCCAGCAGCTTGGTTGGAGGCTACACCTTC	CASSLVGGYTF
TRBJ2-7	TRBD2	once	TRBV5-5	TGTGCCAGCAGCTTTGGGACTAGCGGTTCTTACGAGCAGTACTTC	CASSFGTSGSYEQYF
TRBJ1-1	NA	NA	TRBV21-1	TGTGCCAGCAGCAAAGGCTTCAGTAGAGACAGTCTCATGAACACTGAAGCTTTCTTT	CASSKGFSRDSLMNTEAFF
TRBJ2-7	NA	NA	TRBV29-1	TGCAGCGTGGAGCGGAGGGGGGATAACTACGAGCAGTACTTC	CSVERRGDNYEQYF
TRBJ2-7	NA	NA	TRBV5-8	TGTGCCAGCAGCCCGACCGTACCGTGGGAGCAGTACTTC	CASSPTVPWEQYF
TRBJ2-5	NA	NA	TRBV19	TGTGCCAGTAGAGGAGCGTCGCAAGAGACCCAGTACTTC	CASRGASQETQYF
TRBJ1-2	TRBD1	NA	TRBV9	TGTGCCAGCAGCGACGAGAGGGGGCAATTCTATGGCTACACCTTC	CASSDERGQFYGYTF
TRBJ2-7	NA	NA	TRBV29-1	TGCAGCGTAGAAACAGGACGCTTCGGGGAGCAGTACTTC	CSVETGRFGEQYF
TRBJ2-5	NA	NA	TRBV28	TGTGCCACCGTAGGGCGCGGCGAGACCCAGTACTTC	CATVGRGETQYF
TRBJ2-7	NA	NA	TRBV27	TGTGCCAGCAGCCCTAAAACTAGTTACGAGCAGTACTTC	CASSPKTSYEQYF